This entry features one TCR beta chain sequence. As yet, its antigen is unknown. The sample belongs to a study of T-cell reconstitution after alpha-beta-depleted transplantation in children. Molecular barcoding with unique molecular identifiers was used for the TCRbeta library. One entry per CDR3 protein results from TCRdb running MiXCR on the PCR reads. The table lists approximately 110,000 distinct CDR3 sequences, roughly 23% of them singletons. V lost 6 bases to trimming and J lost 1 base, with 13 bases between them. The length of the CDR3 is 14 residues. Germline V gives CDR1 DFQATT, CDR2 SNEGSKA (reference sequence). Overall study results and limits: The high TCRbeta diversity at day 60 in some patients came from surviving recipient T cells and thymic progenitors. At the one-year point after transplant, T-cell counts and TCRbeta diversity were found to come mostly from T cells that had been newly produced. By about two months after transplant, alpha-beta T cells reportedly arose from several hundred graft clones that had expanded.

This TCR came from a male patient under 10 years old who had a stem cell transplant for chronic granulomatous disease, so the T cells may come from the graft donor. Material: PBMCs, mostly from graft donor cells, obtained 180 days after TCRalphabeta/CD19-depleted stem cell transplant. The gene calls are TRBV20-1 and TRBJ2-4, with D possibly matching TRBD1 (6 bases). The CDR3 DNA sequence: TGCAGTGCGAGACAGGTGGTCGCCAAAAACATTCAGTACTTC. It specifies CSARQVVAKNIQYF.